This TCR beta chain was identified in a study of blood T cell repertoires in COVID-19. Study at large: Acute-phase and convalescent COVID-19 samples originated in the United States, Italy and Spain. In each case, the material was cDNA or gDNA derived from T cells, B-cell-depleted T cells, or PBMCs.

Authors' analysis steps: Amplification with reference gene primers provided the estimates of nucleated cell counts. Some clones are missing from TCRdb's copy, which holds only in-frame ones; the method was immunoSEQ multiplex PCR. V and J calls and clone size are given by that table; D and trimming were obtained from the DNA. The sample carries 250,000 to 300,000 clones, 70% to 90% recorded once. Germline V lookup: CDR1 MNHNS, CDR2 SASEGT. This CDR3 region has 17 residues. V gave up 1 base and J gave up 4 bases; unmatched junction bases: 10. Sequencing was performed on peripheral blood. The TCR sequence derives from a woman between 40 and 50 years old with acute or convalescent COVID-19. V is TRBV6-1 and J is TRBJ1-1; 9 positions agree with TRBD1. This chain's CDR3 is CASSEGYGDRAGTEAFF. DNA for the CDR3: TGTGCCAGCAGTGAAGGTTACGGGGACAGGGCGGGCACTGAAGCTTTCTTT.